This T cell receptor (beta chain) was captured in a study of glioma-infiltrating T cells. This clonotype turned up a few times. The iRepertoire nested amplicon-rescue multiplex PCR amplified TCR alpha and beta CDR3s from RNA. TCRdb analysed the multiplex PCR reads with MiXCR anew, one entry per CDR3 protein. The sample lists 300,000 to 400,000 distinct CDR3 sequences; 41% were seen once. The sample was glioma tissue, nonneoplastic brain tissue, or PBMCs (not recorded which). The clonotype was recovered from a human donor with low-grade glioma or glioblastoma, undergoing nonglioma brain surgery, or in good health (not recorded which).

In nucleotides, the CDR3 is TGTGCCAGCAGGGAGACTAGCGGGAGTACCTACAATGAGCAGTTCTTC. Encoded protein: CASRETSGSTYNEQFF. The gene calls are TRBV25-1 and TRBJ2-1, with 12 bases lining up with TRBD2. There are 16 residues in the CDR3. The junction had 5 bases not matched to a gene; V was cut back by 6 bases and J by 2 bases. From germline, CDR1 is MGHDK and CDR2 SYGVNS.